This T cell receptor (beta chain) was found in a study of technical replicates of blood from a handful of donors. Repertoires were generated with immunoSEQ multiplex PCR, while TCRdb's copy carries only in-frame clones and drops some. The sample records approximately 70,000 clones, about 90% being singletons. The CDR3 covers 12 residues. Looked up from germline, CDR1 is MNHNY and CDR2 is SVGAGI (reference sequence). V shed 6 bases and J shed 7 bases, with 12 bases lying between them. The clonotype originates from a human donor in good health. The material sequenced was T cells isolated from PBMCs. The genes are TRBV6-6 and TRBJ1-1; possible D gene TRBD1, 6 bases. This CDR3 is CASRQRDIEAFF. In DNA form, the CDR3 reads TGTGCCAGCAGGCAAAGGGACATTGAAGCTTTCTTT.